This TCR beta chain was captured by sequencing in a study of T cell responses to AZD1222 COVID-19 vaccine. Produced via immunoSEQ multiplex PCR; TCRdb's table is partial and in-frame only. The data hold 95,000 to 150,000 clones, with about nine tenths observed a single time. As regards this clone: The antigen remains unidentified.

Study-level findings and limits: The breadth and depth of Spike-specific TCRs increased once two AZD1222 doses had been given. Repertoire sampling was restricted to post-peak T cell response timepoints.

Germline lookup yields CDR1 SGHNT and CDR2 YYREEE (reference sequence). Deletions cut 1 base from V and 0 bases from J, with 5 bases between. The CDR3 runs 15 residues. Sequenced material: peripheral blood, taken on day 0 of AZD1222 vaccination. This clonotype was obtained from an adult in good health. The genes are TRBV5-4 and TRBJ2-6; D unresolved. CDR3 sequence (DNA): TGTGCCAGCAGCTTGTACCGCTCTGGGGCCAACGTCCTGACTTTC. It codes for CASSLYRSGANVLTF. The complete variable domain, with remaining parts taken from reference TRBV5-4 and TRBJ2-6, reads ETGVTQSPTHLIKTRGQQVTLRCSSQSGHNTVSWYQQALGQGPQFIFQYYREEENGRGNFPPRFSGLQFPNYSSELNVNALELDDSALYLCASSLYRSGANVLTFGAGSRLTVL.